This TCR beta chain stems from a study of blood T cells in healthy people across ages. The study's findings and limits: PBMCs left unsorted prevented a conclusive naive versus antigen-experienced comparison. CMV status of donors was not determined, possibly confounding expanded clonotype changes.

Donation came from healthy Caucasian individuals in Russia who were aged roughly 6 to 95. Samples each yielded at least 6 micrograms of total RNA. As concerns this clonotype: What it binds is not known.

V was clipped by 5 bases and J by 6 bases, with 17 bases between them. There are 15 residues in the CDR3. CDR1 and CDR2 (germline): MDHEN, SYDVKM. The second PCR ran 7 to 11 cycles with a sample-barcoded 5' primer and J-beta primers. TCRdb itself ran the 5' RACE reads through MiXCR, one entry per CDR3 protein. The sample lists over 1.5 million distinct CDR3 sequences; about 49% were seen once. This sequence was found in a woman in her thirties or forties in good health. Specimen: blood. The chain recombines TRBV28 with TRBJ2-4; either TRBD1 or TRBD2 may fit D (5 bases each). CDR3 nucleotide sequence: TGTGCCAGCAGTGCCGGGACCCTGGGCTCAAACATTCAGTACTTC. Translating it yields CASSAGTLGSNIQYF.